These 18 T cell receptor beta chains share one sample of origin, sequenced in a study of blood T cell repertoires in COVID-19. The method was immunoSEQ multiplex PCR; TCRdb's version includes in-frame clones alone and lacks a portion of them. The data hold roughly 200,000 clones, with about 88% observed a single time. Source material: PBMCs or T cells enriched from blood (not recorded which). These receptors originate from a young woman who had been exposed to COVID-19.

This clone occurred once. This sequence joins TRBV11-2 and TRBJ1-2; 7 bases align to TRBD1. CDR3 length equals 15 residues. CDR1 and CDR2 (germline): SGHAT, FQNNGV. With 1 base clipped from V and 4 bases from J, the junction kept 6 bases outside the gene matches. CDR3 protein: CASSLGGGALYGYTF. CDR3 nucleotide sequence: TGTGCCAGCAGCTTAGGAGGGGGCGCGCTCTATGGCTACACCTTC.

The rearrangement links TRBV7-9 to TRBJ2-1; D unresolved. CDR3 length: 13 residues. From germline, CDR1 is SEHNR and CDR2 FQNEAQ (reference sequence). The V gene lost 2 bases and the J gene lost 6 bases, with 8 bases spanning the gap. In DNA, the CDR3 is TGTGCCAGCAGCTTATTGTCTAGCAATGAGCAGTTCTTC. As protein: CASSLLSSNEQFF.

This clone was picked up one time. The chain is built from TRBV9 and TRBJ1-4, with TRBD1 matching 8 bases. J was trimmed by 7 bases and V by 0 bases; bases with no gene match: 5. The CDR3 has 15 amino acids. Germline values: CDR1 SGDLS, CDR2 YYNGEE. DNA of the CDR3: TGTGCCAGCAGCGTAGCTTCTGGACAGGGTGAAAAACTGTTTTTT. Its translation is CASSVASGQGEKLFF.

J is TRBJ2-7 and V is TRBV2, with 13 bases identical to TRBD2. V was pared by 4 bases and J by 3 bases, with 3 bases of the junction left unmatched. This CDR3 contains 15 residues. Germline V gene sequence: CDR1 SNHLY, CDR2 FYNNEI. CDR3 in DNA: TGTGCCAGCAGTGGACTAGCGGGGGGTTACTACGAGCAGTACTTC. This codes for CASSGLAGGYYEQYF.

The chain joins TRBV7-9 to TRBJ1-5; possible D gene TRBD1, 6 bases. This CDR3 has 16 residues. V lost 5 bases and J lost 0, with 14 bases in between. In germline, CDR1 is SEHNR, CDR2 FQNEAQ (reference sequence). The CDR3 protein is CASSGGAGHSNQPQHF. CDR3 sequence (DNA): TGTGCCAGCAGCGGGGGCGCCGGCCATAGCAATCAGCCCCAGCATTTT.

This clone was seen a single time. This CDR3 reads CASSWDTNTGELFF. CDR3 nucleotides: TGTGCCAGCAGTTGGGACACTAACACCGGGGAGCTGTTTTTT. The chain is built from TRBV27 and TRBJ2-2; D perhaps matches TRBD1 (6 bases). CDR1 is MNHEY, CDR2 SMNVEV, per germline (reference sequence). CDR3 length: 14 residues. V was shortened by 4 bases and J by 2 bases, with 8 bases between the two germline ends.

The V and J genes are TRBV12-3 or TRBV12-4 and TRBJ1-6; TRBD1 agrees at 9 bases. This CDR3 is 13 amino acids long. J gave up 5 bases and V 8 bases, and 1 base lay outside the gene matches. The CDR3 region is CASRQGDNSPLHF. The CDR3 nucleotides are TGTGCCAGCCGACAGGGGGATAATTCACCCCTCCACTTT.

This clone has a single count. This chain uses TRBV18 with TRBJ1-5; D possibly corresponds to TRBD1 (5 bases). V was shortened by 1 base and J by 1 base, with 11 bases between the two germline ends. Germline V CDR1 and CDR2: KGHSH, LQKENI. This CDR3 is 16 amino acids long. This chain's CDR3 is CASSPRGAGSNQPQHF. CDR3 nucleotides: TGTGCCAGCTCACCACGTGGGGCAGGGAGCAATCAGCCCCAGCATTTT.

This chain connects TRBV28 to TRBJ2-5, with 8 bases fitting TRBD2. Germline CDR1 is MDHEN and CDR2 is SYDVKM. The V gene end was trimmed by 4 bases and the J gene end by 2 bases; junction bases not matched to a gene: 9. The CDR3 contains 16 residues. In nucleotides, the CDR3 is TGTGCCAGCAGTTCTTACCCCAGCGGGGGTCAAGAGACCCAGTACTTC. It encodes CASSSYPSGGQETQYF.

This chain connects TRBV10-3 to TRBJ2-2, with TRBD1 identical over 10 bases. The CDR3 is 15 amino acids. With V trimmed by 5 bases and J by 5 bases, 5 bases remained unmatched. CDR1 is ENHRY, CDR2 SYGVKD, per germline. DNA of the CDR3: TGTGCCATCAGTACCGGGACAGGGGTTACCGGGGAGCTGTTTTTT. This translates into CAISTGTGVTGELFF.

This clone has a single count. This chain connects TRBV7-2 to TRBJ2-3, with TRBD2 matching over 13 bases. Losses at the gene ends were 5 bases for V and 8 bases for J; bases not matched to a gene: 13. The CDR3 runs to 17 residues. The germline gives CDR1 SGHTA, CDR2 FQGNSA. The chain's CDR3 is CASSAHPTSGGAGTQYF. CDR3 nucleotides: TGTGCCAGCAGCGCCCACCCAACTAGCGGGGGGGCCGGTACGCAGTATTTT.

This chain connects TRBV5-1 to TRBJ2-3, with D perhaps matching TRBD1 (8 bases). Trimming pared 0 bases from V and 1 base from J, leaving 18 bases between. This CDR3 region has 18 residues. Germline CDR1 SGHRS, CDR2 YFSETQ. The CDR3 is CASSLGPQGAGGTDTQYF. CDR3 in DNA: TGCGCCAGCAGCTTGGGCCCTCAGGGGGCGGGGGGCACAGATACGCAGTATTTT.

The chain is built from TRBV5-1 and TRBJ2-3, with D hard to call. CDR3 size: 15 residues. Trimming stripped 4 bases from V and 2 bases from J, with 14 bases between. Germline loops: CDR1 SGHRS, CDR2 YFSETQ. The CDR3 region has the DNA TGCGCCAGCAGCCAACAAGATCACCCCACAGATACGCAGTATTTT. It yields the protein CASSQQDHPTDTQYF.

The J gene is TRBJ2-7, the V gene TRBV7-2; a possible D gene is TRBD1 (6 bases). Germline loops: CDR1 SGHTA, CDR2 FQGNSA. V lost 3 bases, J lost 1 base, and 10 bases lay in between. This CDR3 is 14 amino acids long. The CDR3 DNA is TGTGCCAGCAGCTTTCCAGGGGTATCCTACGAGCAGTACTTC. Protein sequence: CASSFPGVSYEQYF.

The CDR3 here is CASSPDSNEKLFF. CDR3 coding DNA: TGTGCCAGCTCACCGGACAGTAATGAAAAACTGTTTTTT. The chain uses TRBV18 and TRBJ1-4; TRBD1 might be the D (6 bases). Trimming removed 3 bases at V and 4 bases at J, with 6 bases between. Germline assignment: CDR1 KGHSH and CDR2 LQKENI. This CDR3 is 13 amino acids long.

This chain links TRBV7-9 with TRBJ1-4; 9 bases are a match to TRBD1. Germline V gene lookup returns CDR1 SEHNR and CDR2 FQNEAQ (reference sequence). The CDR3 has 15 residues. The V and J ends lost 6 bases and 6 bases, in that order; junction bases with no gene match: 8. CDR3 nucleotide sequence: TGTGCCAGCAGGAAAACAGGGGGCGCGGATGAAAAACTGTTTTTT. Translated: CASRKTGGADEKLFF.

Comment on this clone: One end of the junction fails to match germline, which may point to a read error. The chain employs TRBV12-3 or TRBV12-4 and TRBJ2-5; D perhaps matches TRBD1 (6 bases). The CDR3 loop spans 13 amino acids. This CDR3 is CASRLDRQETQYF. The CDR3 region has the DNA TGTGCCAGCAGATTAGACAGGCAAGAGACCCAGTACTTC.

This clone was counted a single time. The chain has TRBV7-9 and TRBJ1-3; 7 nucleotides match TRBD1. The CDR3 contains 15 residues. Looked up from germline, CDR1 is SEHNR and CDR2 is FQNEAQ (reference sequence). After removal of 4 bases from V and 0 bases from J, the junction contained 3 bases not matched to a gene. The CDR3 region is CASSSGQTSGNTIYF. CDR3 bases: TGTGCCAGCAGCTCGGGACAGACCTCTGGAAACACCATATATTTT.